These 4 T cell receptor beta chains came from one sample sequenced in a study of post-analysis software for immune sequencing data. Whole-study results and caveats: Among several TRBV segments more frequent in patients than controls were TRBV5-6, TRBV5-1 and TRBV20-1.

The TCR beta cDNA libraries contained unique molecular identifiers. TCRdb analysed the PCR reads with MiXCR anew, one entry per CDR3 protein. The sample gives hundreds of thousands of distinct CDR3 sequences, approximately 59% of which show up once; 11% is in the top ten. These receptors' targets are unknown. Source material: blood. The receptors stem from a girl aged 2 to 10 with multiple sclerosis.

V and J are TRBV29-1 and TRBJ1-2, with no clear D. The V end was cut by 2 bases, the J end by 6 bases, with 7 bases between. The CDR3 is made up of 11 amino acids. The germline V gene has CDR1 SQVTM and CDR2 ANQGSEA. This CDR3 is CSVESGDGYTF. Here the CDR3 DNA reads TGCAGCGTTGAAAGTGGGGATGGCTACACCTTC.

The gene calls are TRBV7-2 and TRBJ2-1; 15 bases match TRBD2. Germline V gene sequence: CDR1 SGHTA, CDR2 FQGNSA. The CDR3 extends over 17 amino acids. The J segment lost 10 bases and the V segment lost 1 base, leaving 8 bases of the junction unmatched. The DNA of the CDR3 is TGTGCCAGCAGCTTAGACTGGACTAGCGGGAGGGCCGGAGAGCAGTTCTTC. It codes for CASSLDWTSGRAGEQFF.

Concerning this clonotype: One end of the junction is discordant with germline, which a read error may explain. The chain recombines TRBV5-1 with TRBJ2-3, with TRBD1 matching 7 bases. Per the germline V gene, CDR1 is SGHRS and CDR2 is YFSETQ. This CDR3 comprises 16 residues. CDR3: CVSSMGDRGGTDTQYF. In DNA, the CDR3 is TGCGTCAGCAGCATGGGGGACAGAGGGGGCACAGATACGCAGTATTTT.

Concerning this clonotype: Its ends do not fully match the called genes, so a read error is possible. The genes are TRBV6-5 and TRBJ1-5; D uncertain. The CDR3 length is 13 residues. Germline CDR1 is MNHEY and CDR2 is SVGAGI. CDR3 coding DNA: TGTGTCAGCAGTCCCGGGGTGGGGCAGCCCCAGCATTTT. Its translation is CVSSPGVGQPQHF.